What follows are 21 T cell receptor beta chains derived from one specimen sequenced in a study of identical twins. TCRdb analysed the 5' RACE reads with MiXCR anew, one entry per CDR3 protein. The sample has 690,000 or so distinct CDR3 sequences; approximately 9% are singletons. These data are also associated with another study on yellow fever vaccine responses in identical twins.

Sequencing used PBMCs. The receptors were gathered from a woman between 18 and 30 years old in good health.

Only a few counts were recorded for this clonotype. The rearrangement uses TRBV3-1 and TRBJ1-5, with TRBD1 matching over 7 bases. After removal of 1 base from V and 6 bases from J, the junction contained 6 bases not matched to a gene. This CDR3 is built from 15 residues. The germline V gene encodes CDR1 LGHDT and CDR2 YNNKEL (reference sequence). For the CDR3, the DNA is TGTGCCAGCAGCCAAGGACAGGGCCGAGGTCAGCCCCAGCATTTT. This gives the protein CASSQGQGRGQPQHF.

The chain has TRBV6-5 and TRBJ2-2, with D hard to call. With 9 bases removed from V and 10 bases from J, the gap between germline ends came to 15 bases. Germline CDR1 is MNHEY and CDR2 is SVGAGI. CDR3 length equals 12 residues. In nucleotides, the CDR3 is TGTGCCAGACCCCGACGGGTCGTGGAGCTGTTTTTT. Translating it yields CARPRRVVELFF.

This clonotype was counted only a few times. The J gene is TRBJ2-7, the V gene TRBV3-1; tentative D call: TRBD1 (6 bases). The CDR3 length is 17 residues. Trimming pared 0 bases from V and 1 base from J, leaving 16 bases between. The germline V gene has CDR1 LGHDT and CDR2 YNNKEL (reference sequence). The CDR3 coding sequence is TGTGCCAGCAGCCAAGATCTGTTGACAGGTGGATCCTACGAGCAGTACTTC. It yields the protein CASSQDLLTGGSYEQYF.

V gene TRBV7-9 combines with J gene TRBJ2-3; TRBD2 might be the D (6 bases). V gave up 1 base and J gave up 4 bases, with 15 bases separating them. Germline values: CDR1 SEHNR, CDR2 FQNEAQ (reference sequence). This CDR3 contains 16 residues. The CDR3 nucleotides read TGTGCCAGCAGCTTAGTCGGTGGGGGGAGCGCAGATACGCAGTATTTT. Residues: CASSLVGGGSADTQYF.

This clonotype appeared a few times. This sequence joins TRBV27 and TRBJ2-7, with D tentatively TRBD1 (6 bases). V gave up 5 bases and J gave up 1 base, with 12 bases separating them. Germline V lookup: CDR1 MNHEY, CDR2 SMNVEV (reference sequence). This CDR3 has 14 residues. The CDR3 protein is CASSPRDISYEQYF. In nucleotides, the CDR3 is TGTGCCAGCAGTCCCCGGGACATTTCCTACGAGCAGTACTTC.

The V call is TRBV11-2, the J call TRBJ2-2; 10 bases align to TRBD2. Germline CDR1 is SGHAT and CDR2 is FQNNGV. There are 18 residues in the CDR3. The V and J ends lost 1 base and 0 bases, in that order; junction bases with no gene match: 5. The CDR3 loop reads CASSLVPSGSANTGELFF. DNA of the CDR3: TGTGCCAGCAGCTTAGTTCCTAGCGGGAGCGCGAACACCGGGGAGCTGTTTTTT.

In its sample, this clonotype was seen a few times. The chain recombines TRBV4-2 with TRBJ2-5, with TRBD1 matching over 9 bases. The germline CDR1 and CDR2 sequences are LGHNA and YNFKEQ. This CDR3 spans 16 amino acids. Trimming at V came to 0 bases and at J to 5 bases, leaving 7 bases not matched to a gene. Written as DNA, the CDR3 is TGTGCCAGCAGCCAAGATACAGGGGGCGCCTCTGAGACCCAGTACTTC. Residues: CASSQDTGGASETQYF.

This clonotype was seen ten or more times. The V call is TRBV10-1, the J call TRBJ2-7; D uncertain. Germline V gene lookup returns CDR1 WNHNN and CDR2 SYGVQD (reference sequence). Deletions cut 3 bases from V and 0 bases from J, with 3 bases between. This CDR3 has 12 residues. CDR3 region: CASSDHSYEQYF. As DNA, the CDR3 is TGCGCCAGCAGTGACCACTCCTACGAGCAGTACTTC.

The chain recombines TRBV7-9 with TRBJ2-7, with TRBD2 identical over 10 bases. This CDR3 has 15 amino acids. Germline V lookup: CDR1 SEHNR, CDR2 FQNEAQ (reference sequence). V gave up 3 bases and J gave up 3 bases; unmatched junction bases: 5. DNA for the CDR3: TGTGCCAGCAGCTTTGAAGCGGGAGGGCGCTACGAGCAGTACTTC. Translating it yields CASSFEAGGRYEQYF.

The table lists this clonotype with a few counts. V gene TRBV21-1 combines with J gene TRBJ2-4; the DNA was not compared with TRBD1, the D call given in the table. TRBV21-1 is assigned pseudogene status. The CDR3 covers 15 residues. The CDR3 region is CASSKGQGRKNIQYF. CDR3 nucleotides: TGTGCCAGCAGCAAGGGACAGGGGCGAAAAAACATTCAGTACTTC.

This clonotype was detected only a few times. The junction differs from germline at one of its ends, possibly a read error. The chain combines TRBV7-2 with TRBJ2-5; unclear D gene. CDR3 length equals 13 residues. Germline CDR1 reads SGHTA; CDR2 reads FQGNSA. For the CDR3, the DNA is TGTGCCAGCAGCTCTGAACGCGGAGAGGCCCAGTACTTC. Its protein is CASSSERGEAQYF. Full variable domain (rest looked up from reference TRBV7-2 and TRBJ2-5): GAGVSQSPSNKVTEKGKDVELRCDPISGHTALYWYRQSLGQGLEFLIYFQGNSAPDKSGLPSDRFSAERTGGSVSTLTIQRTQQEDSAVYLCASSSERGEAQYFGPGTRLLVL.

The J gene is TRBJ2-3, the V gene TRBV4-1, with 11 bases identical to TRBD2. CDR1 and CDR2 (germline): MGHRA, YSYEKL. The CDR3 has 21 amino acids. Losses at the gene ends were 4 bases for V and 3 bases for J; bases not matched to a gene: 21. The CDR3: CASSPAQALAGGLGGTDTQYF. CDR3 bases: TGCGCCAGCAGCCCCGCCCAGGCCTTAGCGGGAGGGCTGGGGGGTACAGATACGCAGTATTTT.

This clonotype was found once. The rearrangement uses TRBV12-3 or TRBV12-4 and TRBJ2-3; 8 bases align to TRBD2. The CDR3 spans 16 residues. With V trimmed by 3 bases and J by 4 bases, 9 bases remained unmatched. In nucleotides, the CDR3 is TGTGCCAGCAGTTTGTGGACTAGCTGGGGAGCAGATACGCAGTATTTT. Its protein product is CASSLWTSWGADTQYF.

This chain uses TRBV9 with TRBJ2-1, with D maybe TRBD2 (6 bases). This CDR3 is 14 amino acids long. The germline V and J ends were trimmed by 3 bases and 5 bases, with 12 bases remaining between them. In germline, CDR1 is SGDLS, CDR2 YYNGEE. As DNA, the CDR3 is TGTGCCAGCAGCGCCACTAGCAGACACAATGAGCAGTTCTTC. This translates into CASSATSRHNEQFF.

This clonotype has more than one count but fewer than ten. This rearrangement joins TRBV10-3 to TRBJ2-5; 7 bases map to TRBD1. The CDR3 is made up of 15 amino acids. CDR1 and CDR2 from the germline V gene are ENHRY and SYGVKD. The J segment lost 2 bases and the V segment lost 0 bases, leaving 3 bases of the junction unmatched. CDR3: CAISESDRVQETQYF. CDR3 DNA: TGTGCCATCAGTGAGTCTGACAGGGTGCAAGAGACCCAGTACTTC.

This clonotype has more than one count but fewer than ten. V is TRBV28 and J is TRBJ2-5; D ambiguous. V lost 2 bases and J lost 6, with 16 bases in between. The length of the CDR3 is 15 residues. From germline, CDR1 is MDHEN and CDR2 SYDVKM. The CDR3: CASSLGPVSIQTQYF. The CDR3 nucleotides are TGTGCCAGCAGTTTAGGTCCCGTCTCTATACAGACCCAGTACTTC. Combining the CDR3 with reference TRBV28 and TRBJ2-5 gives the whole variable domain DVKVTQSSRYLVKRTGEKVFLECVQDMDHENMFWYRQDPGLGLRLIYFSYDVKMKEKGDIPEGYSVSREKKERFSLILESASTNQTSMYLCASSLGPVSIQTQYFGPGTRLLVL.

CDR3 in DNA: TGCAGTGCTAGGGGGGTCAGAGGTGTGGTCACCGGGGAGCTGTTTTTT. Translated: CSARGVRGVVTGELFF. The genes are TRBV20-1 and TRBJ2-2, with D possibly called TRBD1 or TRBD2 (5 bases each). V lost 3 bases and J 4 bases, leaving 18 bases between the germline ends. The CDR3 covers 16 residues. The germline V gene encodes CDR1 DFQATT and CDR2 SNEGSKA (reference sequence).

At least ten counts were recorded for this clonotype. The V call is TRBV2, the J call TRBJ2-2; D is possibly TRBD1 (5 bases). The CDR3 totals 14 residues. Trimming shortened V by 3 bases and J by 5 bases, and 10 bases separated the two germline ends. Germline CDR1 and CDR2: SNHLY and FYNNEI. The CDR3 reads CASSESGRTGELFF. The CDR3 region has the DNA TGTGCCAGCAGTGAGTCAGGGCGGACCGGGGAGCTGTTTTTT.

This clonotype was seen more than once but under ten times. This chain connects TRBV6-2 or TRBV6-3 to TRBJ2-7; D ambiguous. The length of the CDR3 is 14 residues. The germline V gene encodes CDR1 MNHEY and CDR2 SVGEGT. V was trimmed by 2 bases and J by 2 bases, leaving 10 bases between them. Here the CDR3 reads CASSYSNVAYEQYF. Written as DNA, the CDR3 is TGTGCCAGCAGTTACAGTAACGTAGCCTACGAGCAGTACTTC.

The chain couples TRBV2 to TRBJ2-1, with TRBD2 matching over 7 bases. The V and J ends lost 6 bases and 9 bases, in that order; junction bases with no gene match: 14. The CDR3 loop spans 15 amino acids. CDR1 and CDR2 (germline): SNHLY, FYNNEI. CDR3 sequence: CASSGRGGSSSEQFF. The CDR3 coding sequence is TGTGCCAGCAGCGGCCGTGGCGGGAGTTCTAGTGAGCAGTTCTTC. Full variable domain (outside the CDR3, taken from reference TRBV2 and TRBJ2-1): EPEVTQTPSHQVTQMGQEVILRCVPISNHLYFYWYRQILGQKVEFLVSFYNNEISEKSEIFDDQFSVERPDGSNFTLKIRSTKLEDSAMYFCASSGRGGSSSEQFFGPGTRLTVL.

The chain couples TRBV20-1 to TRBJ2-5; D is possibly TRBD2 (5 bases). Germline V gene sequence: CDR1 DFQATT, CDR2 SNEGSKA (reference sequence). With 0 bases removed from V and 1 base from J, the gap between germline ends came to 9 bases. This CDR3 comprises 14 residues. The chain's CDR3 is CSARDGGSQETQYF. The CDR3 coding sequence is TGCAGTGCTAGAGATGGCGGGTCCCAAGAGACCCAGTACTTC.